These T cell receptor beta chains were read from a single sample in a study of blood T cell repertoires in COVID-19. Sequencing was performed with immunoSEQ multiplex PCR; in TCRdb, only in-frame clones are kept and a portion is missing. The sample has 150,000 or so clones, roughly nine tenths seen once; the top ten hold roughly 4%. The source material was PBMCs or T cells enriched from blood (not recorded which). These receptors all come from a woman aged 40 to 49 who had been exposed to COVID-19. Both conserved end residues are part of each CDR3. Fields, in order: clone size, V gene, J gene, D gene, CDR3 DNA, CDR3 protein. A D gene is named only where the DNA matches it firmly. Only some rows state a clone size, as once, few, many or a class for expanded clones.

clone_size: .
v_call: TRBV5-1
j_call: TRBJ2-7
d_call: TRBD1
cdr3_nt: TGCGCCAGCAGCACGGGACAGGGAGCTACGCCCTACGAGCAGTACTTC
cdr3_aa: CASSTGQGATPYEQYF

clone_size: once
v_call: TRBV5-1
j_call: TRBJ1-4
d_call: .
cdr3_nt: TGCGCCAGCAGCCGGACAGTCAGAACTGATGAAAAACTGTTTTTT
cdr3_aa: CASSRTVRTDEKLFF

clone_size: .
v_call: TRBV5-1
j_call: TRBJ2-5
d_call: TRBD1
cdr3_nt: TGCGCCAGCAGCGACGGGACAGTGCAGACCCAGTACTTC
cdr3_aa: CASSDGTVQTQYF

clone_size: .
v_call: TRBV9
j_call: TRBJ1-1
d_call: TRBD1
cdr3_nt: TGTGCCAGCAGCCAAGGGGACAGGGGCACTGAAGCTTTCTTT
cdr3_aa: CASSQGDRGTEAFF

clone_size: .
v_call: TRBV7-9
j_call: TRBJ1-5
d_call: TRBD1
cdr3_nt: TGTGCCAGCAGCTTAACCAGAACCGGACAGGGGAAGGTTCAGCCCCAGCATTTT
cdr3_aa: CASSLTRTGQGKVQPQHF

clone_size: .
v_call: TRBV6-5
j_call: TRBJ1-4
d_call: TRBD1
cdr3_nt: TGTGCCAGCGGATCGGGACAGACTAATGAAAAACTGTTTTTT
cdr3_aa: CASGSGQTNEKLFF

clone_size: .
v_call: TRBV19
j_call: TRBJ1-2
d_call: .
cdr3_nt: TGTGCCAGTAGTATACAATCCTCCAGGGCCGCGTACGGCTACACCTTC
cdr3_aa: CASSIQSSRAAYGYTF

clone_size: .
v_call: TRBV5-1
j_call: TRBJ1-2
d_call: TRBD1
cdr3_nt: TGCGCCAGCAGCCCGACCGGGACAGGGGGCTCCCCCAGCGGCTACACCTTC
cdr3_aa: CASSPTGTGGSPSGYTF

clone_size: once
v_call: TRBV3-1/TRBV3-2
j_call: TRBJ2-5
d_call: TRBD2
cdr3_nt: TGTGCCAGCACCCCTTCTAGCGGGGGACTTCAAGAGACCCAGTACTTC
cdr3_aa: CASTPSSGGLQETQYF

clone_size: .
v_call: TRBV27
j_call: TRBJ1-4
d_call: .
cdr3_nt: TGTGCCAGCAGTTTATCCAGGTCACAGGGCAAGTCGGGAAAACTGTTTTTT
cdr3_aa: CASSLSRSQGKSGKLFF

clone_size: .
v_call: TRBV7-6
j_call: TRBJ2-3
d_call: .
cdr3_nt: TGTGCCAGCAGCTCGACAGGAGATACGCAGTATTTT
cdr3_aa: CASSSTGDTQYF

clone_size: .
v_call: TRBV7-9
j_call: TRBJ1-2
d_call: TRBD1
cdr3_nt: TGTGCCAGCAGCTGGACAGGGAGCTATGGCTACACCTTC
cdr3_aa: CASSWTGSYGYTF

clone_size: .
v_call: TRBV9
j_call: TRBJ2-5
d_call: TRBD1
cdr3_nt: TGTGCCAGCAGCGTAGCTCCGGACAGGGTAGAGACCCAGTACTTC
cdr3_aa: CASSVAPDRVETQYF

clone_size: .
v_call: TRBV9
j_call: TRBJ2-1
d_call: TRBD2
cdr3_nt: TGTGCCAGCAGCCCTAGGAGCACCGGGACTAGGGGGGGTAATGAGCAGTTCTTC
cdr3_aa: CASSPRSTGTRGGNEQFF

clone_size: once
v_call: TRBV10-2
j_call: TRBJ2-1
d_call: TRBD2
cdr3_nt: TGCGCCAGCAGTAGCGGGGGGGCCTACAATGAGCAGTTCTTC
cdr3_aa: CASSSGGAYNEQFF

clone_size: .
v_call: TRBV9
j_call: TRBJ2-3
d_call: .
cdr3_nt: TGTGCCAGCAGCGTACAGGGATCGGCAGATACGCAGTATTTT
cdr3_aa: CASSVQGSADTQYF

clone_size: .
v_call: TRBV27
j_call: TRBJ1-2
d_call: .
cdr3_nt: TGTGCCAGCAGTTTGACCTTGGGGGAGGTGAACTATGGCTACACCTTC
cdr3_aa: CASSLTLGEVNYGYTF

clone_size: .
v_call: TRBV6-2/TRBV6-3
j_call: TRBJ2-7
d_call: .
cdr3_nt: TGTGCCAGCAGTGATACAGGGAACTACGAGCAGTACTTC
cdr3_aa: CASSDTGNYEQYF

clone_size: few
v_call: TRBV7-8
j_call: TRBJ2-4
d_call: TRBD1
cdr3_nt: TGTGCCAGCAGCCGGAGACAGGGGGCCCAAAACATTCAGTACTTC
cdr3_aa: CASSRRQGAQNIQYF

clone_size: .
v_call: TRBV14
j_call: TRBJ1-2
d_call: .
cdr3_nt: TGTGCCAGCAGCCAAGACAAAATCGGCTACACCTTC
cdr3_aa: CASSQDKIGYTF

clone_size: .
v_call: TRBV5-4
j_call: TRBJ2-5
d_call: TRBD2
cdr3_nt: TGTGCCAGCACCAACCGGGGGGGGGCAGAGACCCAGTACTTC
cdr3_aa: CASTNRGGAETQYF

clone_size: .
v_call: TRBV9
j_call: TRBJ2-7
d_call: .
cdr3_nt: TGTGCCAGCAGCGGGAGGGTGGCCAACTACGAGCAGTACTTC
cdr3_aa: CASSGRVANYEQYF

clone_size: .
v_call: TRBV6-5
j_call: TRBJ2-5
d_call: .
cdr3_nt: TGTGCCAGCAGTAGGCCTGACGGGGTTGAGACCCAGTACTTC
cdr3_aa: CASSRPDGVETQYF

clone_size: few
v_call: TRBV5-6
j_call: TRBJ1-6
d_call: .
cdr3_nt: TGTGCCAGCAGCCCAGGTACGCAGGCCGGTTCACCCCTCCACTTT
cdr3_aa: CASSPGTQAGSPLHF

clone_size: .
v_call: TRBV18
j_call: TRBJ2-1
d_call: .
cdr3_nt: TGTGCCAGCTCGCCGACAAACTACAATGAGCAGTTCTTC
cdr3_aa: CASSPTNYNEQFF

clone_size: .
v_call: TRBV3-1/TRBV3-2
j_call: TRBJ1-1
d_call: TRBD1
cdr3_nt: TGTGCCAGCAGCCAACTCAGGGGGATGGCGGATAACACTGAAGCTTTCTTT
cdr3_aa: CASSQLRGMADNTEAFF

clone_size: .
v_call: TRBV9
j_call: TRBJ2-2
d_call: TRBD2
cdr3_nt: TGTGCCAGCAGCGTGGGGACTAGCGGGGGGAACACCGGGGAGCTGTTTTTT
cdr3_aa: CASSVGTSGGNTGELFF

clone_size: once
v_call: TRBV5-8
j_call: TRBJ2-1
d_call: TRBD1
cdr3_nt: TGTGCCAGCAGCCTAGGGACAGGGTCTTACAATGAGCAGTTCTTC
cdr3_aa: CASSLGTGSYNEQFF

clone_size: .
v_call: TRBV19
j_call: TRBJ2-7
d_call: .
cdr3_nt: TGTGCCAGTAGTAAGGGGGACACTGGGTCCTACGAGCAGTACTTC
cdr3_aa: CASSKGDTGSYEQYF

clone_size: .
v_call: TRBV5-1
j_call: TRBJ1-2
d_call: .
cdr3_nt: TGCGCCAGCAGCTTGGGGGGCAACTATGGCTACACCTTC
cdr3_aa: CASSLGGNYGYTF

clone_size: .
v_call: TRBV5-1
j_call: TRBJ1-6
d_call: .
cdr3_nt: TGCGCCAGCAGCCCACAGGGTCGGGCCCAAAGAACCCTCCACTTT
cdr3_aa: CASSPQGRAQRTLHF

clone_size: few
v_call: TRBV12-3/TRBV12-4
j_call: TRBJ1-3
d_call: .
cdr3_nt: TGTGCCAGCACCCCCGTCCCTGGAAACACCATATATTTT
cdr3_aa: CASTPVPGNTIYF